Listed below are T cell receptor beta chains from one sample, sequenced in a study of T cells expressing NK-cell markers. For each CDR3 protein, TCRdb gives one entry from its re-call of the 5' RACE reads, without DNA. This sample's clone table lists about 440,000 distinct CDR3 sequences. Sample: blood T cells: a sorted CD56 or NKG2C T cell subset, CD4+ or CD8+ T cells, or bulk PBMC T cells (not recorded which). Every receptor here comes from a woman aged 18-70 years in good health. Both conserved end residues are part of each CDR3.

j_call v_call cdr3_aa
TRBJ2-3 TRBV10-3 CAISLNSGGAADTQYF
TRBJ2-1 TRBV29-1 CSVERSSYNEQFF
TRBJ2-1 TRBV18 CASSPDPGLARNEQFF
TRBJ2-5 TRBV20-1 CSARSGFGKETQYF
TRBJ2-1 TRBV3-1 CASSPRHPGSGDYNEQFF
TRBJ2-3 TRBV27 CASSPRDKNTDTQYF
TRBJ1-6 TRBV23-1 CASSLPHVSLHF
TRBJ1-2 TRBV20-1 CSARGVELPVWGYTF
TRBJ2-3 TRBV5-5 CASNPPRPEFTDTQYF
TRBJ2-3 TRBV7-9 CASSPRLAGQNTQYF
TRBJ2-5 TRBV6-2/TRBV6-3 CASSYRIETQYF
TRBJ2-2 TRBV12-3/TRBV12-4 CASSKRTTNTGELFF
TRBJ2-1 TRBV29-1 CSAPRQGHNEQFF
TRBJ1-4 TRBV6-5 CASSYSPGEDEKLFF
TRBJ2-3 TRBV20-1 CSARSWGSFTDTQYF
TRBJ1-2 TRBV2 CASSVGDYGYTF
TRBJ1-6 TRBV20-1 CSANRDRGRPLHF
TRBJ2-5 TRBV20-1 CSVREMEETQYF
TRBJ2-1 TRBV5-1 CASSTLWADSYNEQFF
TRBJ1-2 TRBV12-3/TRBV12-4 CASSRRDRAHYGYTF
TRBJ2-5 TRBV28 CASSLRGTGATQYF
TRBJ2-1 TRBV7-3 CASSLTAGGPYNEQFF
TRBJ2-3 TRBV2 CASSAAGTELTDTQYF
TRBJ2-3 TRBV7-3 CASSSRLAGVDTQYF